This TCR beta chain originates from a study of blood T cell repertoires in COVID-19. Overall study: Samples of COVID-19 (acute and convalescent) were obtained from the United States, Italy and Spain. T cells, B-cell-depleted T cells, or PBMCs supplied cDNA or gDNA.

Original methodology: By means of reference gene primer amplification, nucleated cell counts were estimated. Clones were sequenced by immunoSEQ multiplex PCR, and TCRdb holds only the in-frame ones, with some missing. The V and J calls and the clone size are those of that table, but D and trimming were determined from the DNA. The top ten clones hold 15% to 18% of a sample with a few hundred thousand clones, 84% of them seen once. This clone was detected a few times. Germline V CDR1 and CDR2: MNHEY, SVGEGT. The V gene end was trimmed by 0 bases and the J gene end by 5 bases; junction bases not matched to a gene: 8. CDR3 size: 17 residues.

The origin of this receptor is a person aged 70 to 85 with COVID-19, enrolled during active disease. The rearrangement joins TRBV6-2 or TRBV6-3 to TRBJ2-7; 12 bases match TRBD1. The source material was peripheral blood. This CDR3 is CASSYSSGDRGLHEQYF. The CDR3 region has the DNA TGTGCCAGCAGTTACTCGAGCGGGGACAGGGGGCTGCACGAGCAGTACTTC.